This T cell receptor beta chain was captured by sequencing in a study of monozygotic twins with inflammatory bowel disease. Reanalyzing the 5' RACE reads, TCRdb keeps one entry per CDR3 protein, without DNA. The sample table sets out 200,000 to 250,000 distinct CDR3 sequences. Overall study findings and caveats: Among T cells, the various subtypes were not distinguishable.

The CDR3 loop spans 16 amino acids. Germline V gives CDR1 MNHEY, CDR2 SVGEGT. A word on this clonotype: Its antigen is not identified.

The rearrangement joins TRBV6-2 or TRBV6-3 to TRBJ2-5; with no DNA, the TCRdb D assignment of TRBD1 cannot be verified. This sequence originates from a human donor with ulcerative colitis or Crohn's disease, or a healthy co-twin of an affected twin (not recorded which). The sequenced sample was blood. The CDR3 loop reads CASSFSLGGFEETQYF.